Sequencing of this T cell receptor beta chain was carried out in a study of shared clonotypes between healthy human individuals. The method was immunoSEQ multiplex PCR; TCRdb's version includes in-frame clones alone and lacks a portion of them. Seen here are 2.5 million or so clones, around 90% observed once, and the top ten hold around 0.14%. Study-level points and caveats: The study generally estimated greater richness for naive than memory subsets.

Of note for this clone: Its matching antigen is unknown. Other DNA sequences in this specimen translate into the identical CDR3.

The sample taken for sequencing was naive CD4+ T cells sorted from blood. The subset is: CD45RA+ positively selected. This TCR was recovered from a man aged 18 to 29 in good health.

CDR3 protein: CASSLTGGYEQYF. CDR3 in DNA: TGTGCCAGCAGTTTAACAGGGGGCTACGAGCAGTACTTC. This chain links TRBV28 with TRBJ2-7; 8 bases fit TRBD1. Losses at the gene ends were 2 bases for V and 3 bases for J; bases not matched to a gene: 0. The CDR3 is 13 amino acids. Germline V gene sequence: CDR1 MDHEN, CDR2 SYDVKM.